Sequencing of this T cell receptor (beta chain) was carried out in a study of human T cells and chemical hapten exposure. The CDR3 has 17 amino acids. V lost 1 base and J lost 7, with 19 bases in between. CDR1 and CDR2 (germline): MNHNS, SASEGT. A note on this clonotype: Its antigen is unidentified.

Via MiXCR, TCRdb re-called the 5' RACE reads, giving one row per CDR3 protein. The profile shows over 70,000 distinct CDR3 sequences, roughly 15% of them singletons. Before extraction, the whole blood was not fractionated, and total RNA was taken from it. General study points: The number of TCRs over 1 in 1000 frequency stayed unchanged after DPC.

This chain joins TRBV6-1 and TRBJ1-4; no clear D gene. The source of this sequence is a female donor in good health. CDR3: CASSEGWLSINSEKLFF. In nucleotides, the CDR3 is TGTGCCAGCAGTGAAGGGTGGCTAAGTATTAACAGTGAAAAACTGTTTTTT.